These 27 T cell receptor beta chains were all obtained from the same sample, sequenced in a study of human T cells and chemical hapten exposure. TCRdb independently ran MiXCR on the RACE reads; one entry per CDR3 protein. The data contain some 340,000 distinct CDR3 sequences, about 7% of them seen just once; the ten biggest clones take up roughly 8%. Specified time point: patch test 1, 2 weeks after DPC sensitization. The treatment is: therapeutic diphenylcyclopropenone sensitization with weekly scalp DPC. The material sequenced was whole blood, taken in connection with sensitization to the hapten diphenylcyclopropenone (DPC). The origin of the receptors is a young woman with alopecia areata. Some clones in this sample may be carry-over from other donors' samples.

This clonotype has only a few counts. The chain recombines TRBV12-3 or TRBV12-4 with TRBJ1-2; D not certain. This CDR3 region has 13 residues. Between the trimmed V and J ends, which lost 5 bases and 3 bases, there was a span of 10 bases. CDR3 loop: CASSPDGHYGYTF. The CDR3 DNA reads as TGTGCCAGCAGTCCCGACGGTCACTATGGCTACACCTTC.

In this sample, this clonotype turned up many times. V and J are TRBV10-3 and TRBJ1-3, with 7 bases matching TRBD1. CDR3 size: 18 residues. The germline V gene encodes CDR1 ENHRY and CDR2 SYGVKD. V lost 0 bases, J lost 0 bases, and 8 bases stayed unmatched. CDR3 nucleotide sequence: TGTGCCATCAGTGAGTCTTTGACAGGGATCTACTCTGGAAACACCATATATTTT. Amino acids: CAISESLTGIYSGNTIYF.

This chain links TRBV20-1 with TRBJ1-5, with 10 positions matching TRBD1. V shed 6 bases and J 1 base; nucleotides not matched to a gene: 6. The CDR3 is 15 residues long. Germline lookup yields CDR1 DFQATT and CDR2 SNEGSKA (reference sequence). The CDR3 loop is CSAKRQGASNQPQHF. In DNA, the CDR3 is TGCAGTGCCAAACGACAGGGGGCGAGCAATCAGCCCCAGCATTTT.

This clonotype was recorded a few times. V gene TRBV5-1 combines with J gene TRBJ2-4; D is possibly TRBD1 (5 bases). V was trimmed by 7 bases and J by 8 bases, leaving 16 bases between them. This CDR3 has 13 residues. Germline V gene sequence: CDR1 SGHRS, CDR2 YFSETQ. This CDR3 is CASRILEGDIQYF. CDR3 DNA: TGCGCCAGCCGTATTCTCGAAGGGGACATTCAGTACTTC.

The chain combines TRBV18 with TRBJ2-1, with a tentative D call TRBD1 (5 bases). CDR3 length: 14 residues. Germline loops: CDR1 KGHSH, CDR2 LQKENI. V was cut by 2 bases and J by 8 bases, with 13 bases left in between. The chain's CDR3 is CASSPVWGRDEQFF. In DNA, the CDR3 is TGTGCCAGCTCACCAGTTTGGGGCCGGGATGAGCAGTTCTTC.

This clonotype came up many times. The chain is built from TRBV20-1 and TRBJ2-2; a weak D match, TRBD2 (6 bases). Germline CDR1 and CDR2: DFQATT and SNEGSKA (reference sequence). V lost 5 bases and J 6 bases, leaving 13 bases between the germline ends. The CDR3 extends over 13 amino acids. The CDR3 nucleotides read TGCAGTGCTGGGGGGAGATTTCCCGGGGAGCTGTTTTTT. Protein product: CSAGGRFPGELFF.

This clonotype is categorized as medium-sized (0.01 to 0.1%). This chain connects TRBV6-5 to TRBJ1-1, with D possibly TRBD1 on 5 matching bases. Per the germline V gene, CDR1 is MNHEY and CDR2 is SVGAGI. Trimming stripped 2 bases from V and 3 bases from J, with 22 bases between. This CDR3 is built from 18 residues. CDR3 loop: CASSYGYDETAGDTEAFF. In nucleotides, the CDR3 is TGTGCCAGCAGTTACGGGTATGATGAGACAGCCGGGGACACTGAAGCTTTCTTT.

This clonotype was detected only a few times. J is TRBJ2-7 and V is TRBV20-1; 7 positions match TRBD1. V gave up 6 bases and J gave up 3 bases; unmatched junction bases: 2. This CDR3 spans 11 amino acids. The germline V gene has CDR1 DFQATT and CDR2 SNEGSKA (reference sequence). The CDR3 region is CSAGGGYEQYF. The DNA of the CDR3 is TGCAGTGCAGGGGGCGGCTACGAGCAGTACTTC.

V is TRBV6-5 and J is TRBJ1-1; TRBD1 matches 7 bases. J lost 10 bases, V lost 6 bases, and 20 bases had no gene match. The CDR3 runs 16 residues. From germline, CDR1 is MNHEY and CDR2 SVGAGI. CDR3 amino acids: CASRLDRAIVGSIAFF. The CDR3 bases are TGTGCCAGCAGACTTGACAGGGCCATAGTGGGATCAATAGCTTTCTTT.

J is TRBJ2-3 and V is TRBV4-3; 9 nucleotides align to TRBD1. The CDR3 loop spans 17 amino acids. Germline V gene data show CDR1 as LGHNA and CDR2 as YSLEER. V trimming: 3 bases; J trimming: 1 base; junction bases outside the gene matches: 8. The CDR3 DNA is TGCGCCAGCAGCCAGGGAACAGGGGGCGCAGGCACAGATACGCAGTATTTT. Protein product: CASSQGTGGAGTDTQYF.

The gene calls are TRBV4-1 and TRBJ1-2, with D possibly TRBD1 on 5 matching bases. Deletions cut 1 base from V and 3 bases from J, with 9 bases between. Germline CDR1 MGHRA, CDR2 YSYEKL. The CDR3 loop spans 14 amino acids. CDR3 sequence (DNA): TGCGCCAGCAGCCAAGTGGAAGGGGACTATGGCTACACCTTC. Amino acid sequence: CASSQVEGDYGYTF.

A few counts support this clonotype. The CDR3 DNA is TGTGCCAGCAGCTCTGAACTAGCGGCTTACAATGAGCAGTTCTTC. Encoded protein: CASSSELAAYNEQFF. The rearrangement joins TRBV11-1 to TRBJ2-1, with 8 nucleotides matching TRBD2. There are 15 residues in the CDR3. Trimming at V came to 4 bases and at J to 4 bases, leaving 6 bases not matched to a gene. Per germline, CDR1 SGHAT and CDR2 FQDESV (reference sequence).

The sample holds a few counts of this clonotype. This sequence joins TRBV7-2 and TRBJ2-5, with D perhaps matching TRBD1 (6 bases). The CDR3 extends over 15 amino acids. Germline values: CDR1 SGHTA, CDR2 FQGNSA. Trimming left V 1 base short and J 7 bases short, with 16 bases between. The CDR3 DNA reads TGTGCCAGCAGCTTAGACCCAGGGGAATTCGGGACCCAGTACTTC. This gives the protein CASSLDPGEFGTQYF.

This clonotype was counted many times. This chain uses TRBV12-5 with TRBJ1-4; 10 bases map to TRBD1. The CDR3 covers 16 residues. V shed 1 base, J shed 6 bases, and the junction held 5 bases outside the gene matches. The germline CDR1 and CDR2 sequences are LGHNT and FRNRAP. The CDR3 bases are TGTGCTAGTGGTTTGGCGGGGACAGGGGATGATGAAAAACTGTTTTTT. Amino acid sequence: CASGLAGTGDDEKLFF.

V is TRBV6-1 and J is TRBJ1-1; no definite D call. This CDR3 has 16 amino acids. V was trimmed by 5 bases and J by 3 bases, leaving 19 bases between them. Per the germline V gene, CDR1 is MNHNS and CDR2 is SASEGT. The CDR3 region has the DNA TGTGCCAGCAGTCCTCGCGGGGAAGGGTTGGACACTGAAGCTTTCTTT. It specifies CASSPRGEGLDTEAFF.

The chain has TRBV6-6 and TRBJ2-3; 7 nucleotides line up with TRBD1. CDR3 size: 16 residues. CDR1 is MNHNY, CDR2 SVGAGI, per germline (reference sequence). V lost 5 bases, J lost 0 bases, and 8 bases stayed unmatched. The CDR3 DNA reads TGTGCCAGCAGTGGGGACAGCTCATCTAGCACAGATACGCAGTATTTT. Amino acids: CASSGDSSSSTDTQYF.

This clonotype was detected only a few times. V gene TRBV29-1 combines with J gene TRBJ1-2; possible D gene TRBD1, 5 bases. The CDR3 loop spans 13 amino acids. Germline lookup yields CDR1 SQVTM and CDR2 ANQGSEA. V lost 3 bases and J lost 8, with 16 bases in between. The CDR3 nucleotides are TGCAGCGTTGATAGCGGGGACCCTAAAGGCTACACCTTC. Its protein is CSVDSGDPKGYTF.

This clonotype showed up just a few times. The chain couples TRBV15 to TRBJ2-3; TRBD1 agrees at 9 bases. The CDR3 is made up of 14 amino acids. J lost 5 bases, V lost 1 base, and 1 base had no gene match. Germline V CDR1 and CDR2: LNHNV, YYDKDF (reference sequence). CDR3 protein: CATSRGQGGDTQYF. DNA for the CDR3: TGTGCCACCAGCAGAGGACAGGGGGGAGATACGCAGTATTTT.

This clonotype was seen many times. V is TRBV6-4 and J is TRBJ2-3, with 8 bases matching TRBD2. CDR1 MRHNA and CDR2 SNTAGT come from the germline V gene. The J segment lost 4 bases and the V segment lost 2 bases, leaving 5 bases of the junction unmatched. This CDR3 contains 15 residues. The CDR3 loop is CASSDKAGGADTQYF. The CDR3 DNA reads TGTGCCAGCAGTGACAAGGCGGGGGGCGCAGATACGCAGTATTTT.

The CDR3 reads CASSEAGGQGLAYGYTF. CDR3 bases: TGTGCCAGCAGTGAAGCAGGGGGACAGGGGCTCGCATATGGCTACACCTTC. V usage is TRBV2 and J usage is TRBJ1-2; 10 bases match TRBD1. The CDR3 length is 17 residues. CDR1 and CDR2 from the germline V gene are SNHLY and FYNNEI. The V and J ends lost 0 bases and 5 bases, in that order; junction bases with no gene match: 9.

The V call is TRBV12-3 or TRBV12-4, the J call TRBJ1-2; unclear D gene. This CDR3 is built from 13 residues. V was trimmed by 5 bases and J by 4 bases, leaving 11 bases between them. This chain's CDR3 is CASSLTESYGYTF. CDR3 nucleotide sequence: TGTGCCAGCAGTCTCACCGAGTCCTATGGCTACACCTTC.

There are many counts of this clonotype. This rearrangement joins TRBV4-2 to TRBJ2-1; a weak D match, TRBD2 (6 bases). Trimming shortened V by 1 base and J by 8 bases, and 15 bases separated the two germline ends. CDR3 length: 15 amino acids. Per the germline V gene, CDR1 is LGHNA and CDR2 is YNFKEQ. The CDR3 sequence: CASSQGRGKKDEQFF. CDR3 coding DNA: TGTGCCAGCAGCCAAGGTCGGGGGAAAAAGGATGAGCAGTTCTTC.

This clonotype was counted between two and nine times. J is TRBJ1-1 and V is TRBV7-9, with D possibly TRBD1 on 6 matching bases. The germline V gene has CDR1 SEHNR and CDR2 FQNEAQ (reference sequence). The V gene lost 1 base and the J gene lost 9 bases, with 12 bases spanning the gap. The CDR3 is made up of 13 amino acids. CDR3 region: CASSLDTGKQAFF. DNA of the CDR3: TGTGCCAGCAGCTTAGATACAGGGAAGCAAGCTTTCTTT. Looking up the rest from reference TRBV7-9 and TRBJ1-1 gives the full variable domain: DTGVSQNPRHKITKRGQNVTFRCDPISEHNRLYWYRQTLGQGPEFLTYFQNEAQLEKSRLLSDRFSAERPKGSFSTLEIQRTEQGDSAMYLCASSLDTGKQAFFGQGTRLTVV.

This clonotype was counted between two and nine times. The rearrangement joins TRBV20-1 to TRBJ1-1, with no clear D. The germline CDR1 and CDR2 sequences are DFQATT and SNEGSKA (reference sequence). This CDR3 contains 11 residues. Trimming took 5 bases from V and 2 from J, leaving 6 bases between them. For the CDR3, the DNA is TGCAGTGCTGGGGAAAACACTGAAGCTTTCTTT. Its protein is CSAGENTEAFF.

This sequence joins TRBV20-1 and TRBJ2-2; 7 bases fit TRBD2. CDR3 length equals 15 residues. V dropped 1 base and J dropped 4; count of bases not matched to a gene: 6. Germline V gene data show CDR1 as DFQATT and CDR2 as SNEGSKA (reference sequence). CDR3 nucleotides: TGCAGTGCTAGAGTAGAGACTAGCTCCACCGGGGAGCTGTTTTTT. It translates to CSARVETSSTGELFF.

This chain connects TRBV11-2 to TRBJ1-2, with 8 bases aligning to TRBD1. Looked up from germline, CDR1 is SGHAT and CDR2 is FQNNGV. The trim removed 1 base at V and 13 bases at J, leaving 14 bases unmatched. The CDR3 contains 15 residues. CDR3 loop: CASSLGSTGVRLSTF. CDR3 DNA sequence: TGTGCCAGCAGCTTAGGATCGACAGGGGTTAGATTGAGCACCTTC.

This chain connects TRBV20-1 to TRBJ2-7; TRBD1 agrees at 7 bases. CDR3 length equals 13 residues. CDR1 and CDR2 from the germline V gene are DFQATT and SNEGSKA (reference sequence). Trimming cost V 2 bases and J 5 bases; bases outside gene matches: 6. DNA for the CDR3: TGCAGTGCTAGACACACCGACAGGGACGAGCAGTACTTC. Its protein is CSARHTDRDEQYF.